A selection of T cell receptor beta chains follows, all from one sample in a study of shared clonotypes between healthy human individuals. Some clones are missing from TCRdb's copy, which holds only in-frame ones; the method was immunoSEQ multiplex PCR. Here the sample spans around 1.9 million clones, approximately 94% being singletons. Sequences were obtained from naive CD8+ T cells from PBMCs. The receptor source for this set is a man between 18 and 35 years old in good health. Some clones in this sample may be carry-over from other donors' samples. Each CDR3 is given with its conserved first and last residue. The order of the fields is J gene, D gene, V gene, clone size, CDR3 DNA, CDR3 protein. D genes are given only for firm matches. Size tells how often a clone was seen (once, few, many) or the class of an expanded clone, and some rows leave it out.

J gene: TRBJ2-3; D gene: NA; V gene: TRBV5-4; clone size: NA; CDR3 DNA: TGTGCCAGCAGCTTAGACAGTGCAGATACGCAGTATTTT; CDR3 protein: CASSLDSADTQYF
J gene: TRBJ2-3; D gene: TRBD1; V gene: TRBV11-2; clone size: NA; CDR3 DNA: TGTGCCAGCAGCCCTAGGACAGGACCAGATACGCAGTATTTT; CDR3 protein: CASSPRTGPDTQYF
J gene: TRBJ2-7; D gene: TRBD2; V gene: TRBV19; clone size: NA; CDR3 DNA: TGTGCCAGTACCCCGGGACTAGCGGACTCCTACGAGCAGTACTTC; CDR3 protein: CASTPGLADSYEQYF
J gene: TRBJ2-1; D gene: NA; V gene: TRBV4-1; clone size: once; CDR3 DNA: TGCGCCAGCAGCCAAGATGGCCCGTCAGGGAACAATGAGCAGTTCTTC; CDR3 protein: CASSQDGPSGNNEQFF
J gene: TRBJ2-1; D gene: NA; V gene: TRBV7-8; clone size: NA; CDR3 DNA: TGTGCCAGCAGCCCCCTCATCGGGAGAGAGAATGAGCAGTTCTTC; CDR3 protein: CASSPLIGRENEQFF
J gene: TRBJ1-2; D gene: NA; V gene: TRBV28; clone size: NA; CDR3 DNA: TGTGCCAGCAGTCCCTCGGTCAGCTCTTACGGCTACACCTTC; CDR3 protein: CASSPSVSSYGYTF
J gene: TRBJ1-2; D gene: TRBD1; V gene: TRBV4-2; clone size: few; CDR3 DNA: TGTGCCAGCAGCCAAGATTGGGGACAGGGGGCGAGATATGGCTACACCTTC; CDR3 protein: CASSQDWGQGARYGYTF
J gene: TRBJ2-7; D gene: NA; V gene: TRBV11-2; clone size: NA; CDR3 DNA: TGTGCCAGCAGCTTACCTAAAGGGGGCGGGAACGAGCAGTACTTC; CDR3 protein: CASSLPKGGGNEQYF
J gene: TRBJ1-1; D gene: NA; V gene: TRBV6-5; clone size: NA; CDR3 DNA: TGTGCCAGCAGTTACAGGGGAGGCGGCACTGAAGCTTTCTTT; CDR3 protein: CASSYRGGGTEAFF
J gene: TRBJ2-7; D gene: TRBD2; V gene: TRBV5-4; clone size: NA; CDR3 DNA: TGTGCCAGCAGCACCCCGGGCGGGAGTCCCCACGAGCAGTACTTC; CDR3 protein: CASSTPGGSPHEQYF
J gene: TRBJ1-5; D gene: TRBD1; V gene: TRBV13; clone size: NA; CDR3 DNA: TGTGCCAGCAGCTCGACGACAGGGGGCATGGAAGGCAATCAGCCCCAGCATTTT; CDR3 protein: CASSSTTGGMEGNQPQHF
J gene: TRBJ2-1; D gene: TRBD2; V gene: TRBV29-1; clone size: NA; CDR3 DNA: TGCAGCGCCGAGGGGGGGACTAGGAGCTACAATGAGCAGTTCTTC; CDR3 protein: CSAEGGTRSYNEQFF
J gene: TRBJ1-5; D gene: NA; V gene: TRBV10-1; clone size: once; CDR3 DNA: TGCGCCAGCAGTGAGGTGGAGGGGCAGGCGCCCCAGCATTTT; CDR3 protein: CASSEVEGQAPQHF
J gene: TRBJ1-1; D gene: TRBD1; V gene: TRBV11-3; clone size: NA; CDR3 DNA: TGTGCCAGCAGCTCGGACAGGAGAAACACTGAAGCTTTCTTT; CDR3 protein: CASSSDRRNTEAFF
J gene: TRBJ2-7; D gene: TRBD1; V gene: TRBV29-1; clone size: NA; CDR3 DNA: TGCAGCGTCCTTCCCGGGACAGGGTCAAGTCGGACTGACGAGCAGTACTTC; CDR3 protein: CSVLPGTGSSRTDEQYF
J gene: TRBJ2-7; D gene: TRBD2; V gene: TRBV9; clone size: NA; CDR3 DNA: TGTGCCAGCAGCGCAGGACTAGCGCACGAGCAGTACTTC; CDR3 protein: CASSAGLAHEQYF
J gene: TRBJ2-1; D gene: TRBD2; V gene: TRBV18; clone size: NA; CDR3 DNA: TGTGCCAGCTCGAAGACTAGCGGGGGTTACAATGAGCAGTTCTTC; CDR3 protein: CASSKTSGGYNEQFF
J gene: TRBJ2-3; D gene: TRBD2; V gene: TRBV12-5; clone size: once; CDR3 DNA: TGTGCTAGTGGTTCCCTGACTAGCGGGACAGATACGCAGTATTTT; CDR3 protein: CASGSLTSGTDTQYF
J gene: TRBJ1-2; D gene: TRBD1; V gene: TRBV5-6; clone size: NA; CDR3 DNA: TGTGCCAGCAGCTCTATGACAGGGGTTCTTAACTATGGCTACACCTTC; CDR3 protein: CASSSMTGVLNYGYTF
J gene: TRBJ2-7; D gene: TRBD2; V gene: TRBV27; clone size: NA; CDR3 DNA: TGTGCCAGCAGTTTATCGGGGGGGGAGAAGTCCTACGAGCAGTACTTC; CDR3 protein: CASSLSGGEKSYEQYF
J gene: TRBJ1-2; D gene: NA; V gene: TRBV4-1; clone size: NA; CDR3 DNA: TGCGCCAGCAGCCAGGCCCAAACCGGCGGCCCGGCTAACTATGGCTACACCTTC; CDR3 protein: CASSQAQTGGPANYGYTF
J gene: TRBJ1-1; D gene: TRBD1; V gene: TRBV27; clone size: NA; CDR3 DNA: TGTGCCAGCAGTTTATCTACAGGGGTCACTGAAGCTTTCTTT; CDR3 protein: CASSLSTGVTEAFF
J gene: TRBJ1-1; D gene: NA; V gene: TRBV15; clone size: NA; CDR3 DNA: TGTGCCACCAGCAGAGATCCCCCACCAGGGGTGAACACTGAAGCTTTCTTT; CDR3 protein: CATSRDPPPGVNTEAFF
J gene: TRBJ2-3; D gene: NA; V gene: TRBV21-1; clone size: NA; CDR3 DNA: TGTGCCAGCAGCAAACCGGGACTAGTCTTCGATACGCAGTATTTT; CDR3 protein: CASSKPGLVFDTQYF
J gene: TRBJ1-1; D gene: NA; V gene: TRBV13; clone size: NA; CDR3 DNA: TGTGCCAGCAGATTCTGGGATAACACTGAAGCTTTCTTT; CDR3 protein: CASRFWDNTEAFF
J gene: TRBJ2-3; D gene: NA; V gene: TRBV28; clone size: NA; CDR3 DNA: TGTGCCAGCAGTTTAATTCGGTCCGGCACAAGCACAGATACGCAGTATTTT; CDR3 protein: CASSLIRSGTSTDTQYF
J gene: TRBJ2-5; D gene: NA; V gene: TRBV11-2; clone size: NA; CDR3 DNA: TGTGCCAGCAGCTTAGCGACAGCCCAAGAGACCCAGTACTTC; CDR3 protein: CASSLATAQETQYF
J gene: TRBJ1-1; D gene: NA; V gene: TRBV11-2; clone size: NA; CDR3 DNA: TGTGCCAGCAGCTCACCCCTCGGTCCCCTCGCTGAAGCTTTCTTT; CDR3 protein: CASSSPLGPLAEAFF
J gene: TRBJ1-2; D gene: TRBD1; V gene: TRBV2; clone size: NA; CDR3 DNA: TGTGCCAGCAGTGAATGGGGGACAGACTTCAGTTGGAGCTATGGCTACACCTTC; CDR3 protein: CASSEWGTDFSWSYGYTF
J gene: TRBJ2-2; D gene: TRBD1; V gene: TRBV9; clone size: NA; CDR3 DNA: TGTGCCAGCAGCCCGGGGGACAGGGGGCTTGTCGGGGAGCTGTTTTTT; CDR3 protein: CASSPGDRGLVGELFF
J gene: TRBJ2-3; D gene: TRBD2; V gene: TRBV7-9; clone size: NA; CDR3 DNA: TGTGCCAGCAGCTTAGCGGGAGGGCGTGATAGGCTCGGCACAGATACGCAGTATTTT; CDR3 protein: CASSLAGGRDRLGTDTQYF
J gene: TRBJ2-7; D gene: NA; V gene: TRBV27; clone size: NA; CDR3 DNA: TGTGCCAGCAGTGCGTTTAGCGGTAGCTCCTACGAGCAGTACTTC; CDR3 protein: CASSAFSGSSYEQYF
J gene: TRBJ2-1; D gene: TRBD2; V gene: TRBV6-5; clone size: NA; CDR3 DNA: TGTGCCAGCCAAGAGCGGGGCGGGTACAATGAGCAGTTCTTC; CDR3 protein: CASQERGGYNEQFF
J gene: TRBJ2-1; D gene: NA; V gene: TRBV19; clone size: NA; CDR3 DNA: TGTGCCAGTAGTATATCGACTGGCCCCTACAATGAGCAGTTCTTC; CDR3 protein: CASSISTGPYNEQFF
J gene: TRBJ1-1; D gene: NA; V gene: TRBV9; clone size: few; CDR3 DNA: TGTGCCAGCAGCTTGAGTGGGCACACTGAAGCTTTCTTT; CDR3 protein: CASSLSGHTEAFF
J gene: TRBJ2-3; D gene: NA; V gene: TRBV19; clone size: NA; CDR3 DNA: TGTGCCAGTAGTATAGATCCCAGAAGCACAGATACGCAGTATTTT; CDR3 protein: CASSIDPRSTDTQYF
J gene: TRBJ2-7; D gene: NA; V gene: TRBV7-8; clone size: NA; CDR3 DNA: TGTGCCAGCAGCTTAGTACGGGGCCCCAGCTCCTACGAGCAGTACTTC; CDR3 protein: CASSLVRGPSSYEQYF
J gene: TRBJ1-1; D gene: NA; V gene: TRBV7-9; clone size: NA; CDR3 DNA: TGTGCCAGCAGCCTAACCGGGACTTCCTTTGAAGCTTTCTTT; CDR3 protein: CASSLTGTSFEAFF
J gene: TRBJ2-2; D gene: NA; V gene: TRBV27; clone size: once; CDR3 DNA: TGTGCCACCAGCCCGGGGGCGGGCATCGGGGAGCTGTTTTTT; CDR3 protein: CATSPGAGIGELFF
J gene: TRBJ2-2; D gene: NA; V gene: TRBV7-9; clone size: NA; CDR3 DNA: TGTGCCAGCAGCCCTACTAGGCGAGACACCGGGGAGCTGTTTTTT; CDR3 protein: CASSPTRRDTGELFF
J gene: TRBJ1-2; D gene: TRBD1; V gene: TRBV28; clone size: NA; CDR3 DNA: TGTGCCAGCTATATACAGGGGGCTGGCTACACCTTC; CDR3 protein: CASYIQGAGYTF
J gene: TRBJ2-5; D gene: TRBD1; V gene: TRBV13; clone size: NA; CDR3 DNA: TGTGCCAGCAGCTTAGGGGACAGGGGATCCCAAGAGACCCAGTACTTC; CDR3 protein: CASSLGDRGSQETQYF
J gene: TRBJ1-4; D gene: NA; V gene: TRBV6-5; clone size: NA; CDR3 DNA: TGTGCCAGCAGTTATTACCGGATCCCCAATGAAAAACTGTTTTTT; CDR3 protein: CASSYYRIPNEKLFF
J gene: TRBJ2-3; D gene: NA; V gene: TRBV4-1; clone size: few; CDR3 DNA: TGCGCCAGCAGCCAAGTGGTTCGGCAGGGGTCTGCAGATACGCAGTATTTT; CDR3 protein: CASSQVVRQGSADTQYF
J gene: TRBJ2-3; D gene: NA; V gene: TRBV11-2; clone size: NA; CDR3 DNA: TGTGCCAGCACCCGGGGGAGGATCCGCACAGATACGCAGTATTTT; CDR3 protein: CASTRGRIRTDTQYF
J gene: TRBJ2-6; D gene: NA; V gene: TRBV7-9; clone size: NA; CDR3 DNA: TGTGCCACGCATAGTGGTGGGGCCAACGTCCTGACTTTC; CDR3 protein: CATHSGGANVLTF